This is a list of T cell receptor beta chains from one sample in a study of OX40 agonist ivuxolimab in advanced cancers. Sequencing used immunoSEQ multiplex PCR; TCRdb keeps in-frame clones, though not all of them. The sample lists 65,000 to 75,000 clones; 80% to 90% were seen once. This specimen consisted of CD4+ or CD8+ T cells sorted from blood, obtained in a trial of the OX40 agonist ivuxolimab. These receptors came from an adult with an advanced solid tumor such as melanoma, head and neck, liver or kidney cancer. Both conserved end residues are part of each CDR3. The order of the fields is V gene, J gene, clone size, D gene, CDR3 DNA, CDR3 protein. The D gene is left open where the match is weak. Clone size is stated in some rows and not others, as once, few, many or a class when expanded.

V: TRBV28; J: TRBJ2-1; size: -; D: TRBD2; DNA: TGTGCCAGCAGTCGACTAGCGGGAAGGTTCGATGAGCAGTTCTTC; CDR3: CASSRLAGRFDEQFF
V: TRBV28; J: TRBJ2-2; size: once; D: TRBD2; DNA: TGTGCCAGCAGTCCGACCCGGACTAGCGCGAACACCGGGGAGCTGTTTTTT; CDR3: CASSPTRTSANTGELFF
V: TRBV9; J: TRBJ2-1; size: few; D: TRBD2; DNA: TGTGCCAGCAGCGTGCTAGCGGGATCTTACAATGAGCAGTTCTTC; CDR3: CASSVLAGSYNEQFF
V: TRBV21-1; J: TRBJ2-7; size: -; D: -; DNA: TGTGCCAGCCCCGGGTTATTTCCGCCGGGACAGAACTCCTACGAGCAGTACTTC; CDR3: CASPGLFPPGQNSYEQYF
V: TRBV6-5; J: TRBJ2-1; size: once; D: TRBD2; DNA: TGTGCCAGCAGTACCGGGACTAGCGGGATCTATGAGCAGTTCTTC; CDR3: CASSTGTSGIYEQFF
V: TRBV5-6; J: TRBJ2-7; size: -; D: TRBD2; DNA: TGTGCCAGCAGCTTTTGGGGACTAGCGGAGGATTACGAGCAGTACTTC; CDR3: CASSFWGLAEDYEQYF
V: TRBV4-1; J: TRBJ2-1; size: -; D: -; DNA: TGCGCCAGCAGCTCTAGCAGCAATGAGCAGTTCTTC; CDR3: CASSSSSNEQFF
V: TRBV5-6; J: TRBJ1-5; size: few; D: -; DNA: TGTGCCAGCAGCTTGGCTGGAGGACTTAGCAATCAGCCCCAGCATTTT; CDR3: CASSLAGGLSNQPQHF
V: TRBV25-1; J: TRBJ2-2; size: -; D: TRBD2; DNA: TGTGCCAGCAGCCTGTATTTAGCGGGAGGCGCCGGGGAGCTGTTTTTT; CDR3: CASSLYLAGGAGELFF
V: TRBV19; J: TRBJ2-1; size: -; D: TRBD2; DNA: TGTGCCAGTAGTGTAGGTACTAGCGGGTACAATGAGCAGTTCTTC; CDR3: CASSVGTSGYNEQFF
V: TRBV11-3; J: TRBJ1-1; size: -; D: -; DNA: TGTGCCGTGAGAAATCAGGAGAACACTGAAGCTTTCTTT; CDR3: CAVRNQENTEAFF
V: TRBV28; J: TRBJ2-1; size: -; D: -; DNA: TGTGCCAGCAGCCGGGACACCGGTAACAATGAGCAGTTCTTC; CDR3: CASSRDTGNNEQFF
V: TRBV27; J: TRBJ2-3; size: -; D: TRBD2; DNA: TGTGCCAGCAGTTTAACTAGCGGGAGTCAGAATACGCAGTATTTT; CDR3: CASSLTSGSQNTQYF
V: TRBV11-3; J: TRBJ2-5; size: few; D: -; DNA: TGTGCCAGCAGCTTCACTGCGCAGGGGACCCAGTACTTC; CDR3: CASSFTAQGTQYF
V: TRBV7-9; J: TRBJ1-1; size: -; D: -; DNA: TGTGCCAGCAGCGACTCAGGGTACACTGAAGCTTTCTTT; CDR3: CASSDSGYTEAFF
V: TRBV19; J: TRBJ2-7; size: -; D: -; DNA: TGTGCCAGTAGCCACCGGGACATCGGACAATACGAGCAGTACTTC; CDR3: CASSHRDIGQYEQYF
V: TRBV15; J: TRBJ1-1; size: -; D: -; DNA: TGTGCCACCAGCAGAGGAGGGACGTTGAACACTGAAGCTTTCTTT; CDR3: CATSRGGTLNTEAFF